These T cell receptor beta chains were read from a single sample in a study of CD8+ T cells in alopecia areata. Clones were sequenced by immunoSEQ multiplex PCR, and TCRdb holds only the in-frame ones, with some missing. The sample has more than 200,000 clones; roughly two fifths are singletons. The sample here was CD4+ T cells sorted from blood, taken between weeks 36 and 40, from a patient treated with tofacitinib. The receptors come from a human donor with alopecia areata. Both conserved end residues are part of each CDR3. The D gene is left open where the match is weak. Size is stated for part of the rows, as once, few or many counts, or as a class when the clone is expanded.

V gene	J gene	clone size	D gene	CDR3 protein	CDR3 DNA
TRBV29-1	TRBJ2-5	few	NA	CSGRGTGYRETQYF	TGCAGCGGTAGAGGGACGGGTTACAGGGAGACCCAGTACTTC
TRBV30	TRBJ2-7	NA	NA	CAWSPQGLHSYEQYF	TGTGCCTGGAGTCCCCAGGGGTTGCACTCCTACGAGCAGTACTTC
TRBV19	TRBJ2-5	NA	TRBD1	CASTDRTGQETQYF	TGTGCCAGTACCGATCGGACAGGGCAAGAGACCCAGTACTTC
TRBV2	TRBJ1-1	NA	TRBD1	CASSGTGREAFF	TGTGCCAGCAGTGGGACAGGCAGGGAGGCTTTCTTT
TRBV18	TRBJ1-2	NA	TRBD1	CASSPRTGGGYTF	TGTGCCAGCTCACCACGGACAGGGGGTGGCTACACCTTC
TRBV5-1	TRBJ2-1	NA	NA	CASSLPSNEQFF	TGCGCCAGCAGCTTACCCTCTAATGAGCAGTTCTTC
TRBV6-1	TRBJ1-2	NA	NA	CASSENPAGFYGYTF	TGTGCCAGCAGTGAAAACCCCGCAGGGTTCTATGGCTACACCTTC
TRBV13	TRBJ2-2	NA	NA	CASSKPPNTGELFF	TGTGCCAGCAGCAAGCCGCCGAACACCGGGGAGCTGTTTTTT
TRBV7-2	TRBJ2-3	few	NA	CASSPGPMTDTQYF	TGTGCCAGCAGCCCTGGCCCCATGACAGATACGCAGTATTTT
TRBV4-1	TRBJ2-3	NA	NA	CASSPPPGDTQYF	TGCGCCAGCAGCCCGCCTCCTGGAGATACGCAGTATTTT
TRBV29-1	TRBJ2-5	few	TRBD2	CSVASPGGGPETQYF	TGCAGCGTTGCCTCACCCGGGGGAGGGCCTGAGACCCAGTACTTC
TRBV10-3	TRBJ2-3	many	NA	CAIEERMTQYF	TGTGCCATCGAGGAGCGCATGACGCAGTATTTT
TRBV9	TRBJ1-1	NA	NA	CASSVVTMNTEAFF	TGTGCCAGCAGCGTGGTCACGATGAACACTGAAGCTTTCTTT
TRBV10-3	TRBJ2-3	few	NA	CAKSSHPSSTDTQYF	TGTGCCAAGAGTTCCCACCCTTCAAGCACAGATACGCAGTATTTT
TRBV4-1	TRBJ2-1	NA	NA	CASSQLLRANEQFF	TGCGCCAGCAGCCAGCTCTTAAGGGCCAATGAGCAGTTCTTC
TRBV29-1	TRBJ2-5	NA	TRBD2	CSAKTGTTLRDQYF	TGCAGCGCTAAAACCGGGACTACCCTTCGGGACCAGTACTTC
TRBV10-3	TRBJ2-3	many	TRBD2	CAISEVPSGRFTDTQYF	TGTGCCATCAGTGAAGTCCCCAGCGGGAGGTTTACAGATACGCAGTATTTT
TRBV14	TRBJ2-1	NA	TRBD1	CASSWTGGGSYNEQFF	TGTGCCAGCAGCTGGACAGGGGGCGGCTCCTACAATGAGCAGTTCTTC
TRBV5-1	TRBJ1-2	NA	NA	CASSLESAGPRGYTF	TGCGCCAGCAGCTTGGAGTCGGCAGGGCCGAGGGGCTACACCTTC
TRBV30	TRBJ1-2	NA	NA	CAWQRVLNGYTF	TGTGCCTGGCAAAGGGTGTTGAATGGCTACACCTTC
TRBV15	TRBJ2-7	few	NA	CATSRDLDSGRYEQYF	TGTGCCACCAGCAGAGATTTGGACAGTGGGCGATACGAGCAGTACTTC
TRBV2	TRBJ2-5	NA	NA	CASSYRVGAFQETQYF	TGTGCCAGCAGTTACAGGGTGGGGGCTTTTCAAGAGACCCAGTACTTC
TRBV5-1	TRBJ2-1	NA	NA	CASSLGRELYNEQFF	TGCGCCAGCAGCTTGGGGAGGGAACTCTACAATGAGCAGTTCTTC